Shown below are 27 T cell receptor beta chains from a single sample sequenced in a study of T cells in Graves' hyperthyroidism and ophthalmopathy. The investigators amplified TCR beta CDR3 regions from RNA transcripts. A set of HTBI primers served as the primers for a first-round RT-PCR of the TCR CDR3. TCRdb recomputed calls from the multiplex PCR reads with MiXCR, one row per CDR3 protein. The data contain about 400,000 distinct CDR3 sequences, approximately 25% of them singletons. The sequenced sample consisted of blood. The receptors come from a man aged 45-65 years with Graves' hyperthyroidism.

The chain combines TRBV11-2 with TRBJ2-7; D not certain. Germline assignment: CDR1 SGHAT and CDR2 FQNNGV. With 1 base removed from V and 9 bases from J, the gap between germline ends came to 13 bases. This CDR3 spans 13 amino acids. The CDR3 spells CASSLGDPSRQYF. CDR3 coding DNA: TGTGCCAGCAGCTTAGGGGATCCTTCCCGGCAGTACTTC.

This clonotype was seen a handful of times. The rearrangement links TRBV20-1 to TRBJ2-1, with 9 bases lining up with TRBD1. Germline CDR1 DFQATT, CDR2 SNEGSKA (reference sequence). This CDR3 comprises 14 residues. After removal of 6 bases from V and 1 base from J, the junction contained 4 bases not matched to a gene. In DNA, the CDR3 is TGCAGTGCCGACAGGGGGGATTCCTACAATGAGCAGTTCTTC. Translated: CSADRGDSYNEQFF.

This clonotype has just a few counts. The CDR3 coding sequence is TGTGCCAGCAGTGGGGGTTCAGCGGGGTACAATGAGCAGTTCTTC. It codes for CASSGGSAGYNEQFF. This chain links TRBV12-3 or TRBV12-4 with TRBJ2-1; 7 bases are shared with TRBD2. This CDR3 contains 15 residues. With V trimmed by 5 bases and J by 4 bases, 8 bases remained unmatched.

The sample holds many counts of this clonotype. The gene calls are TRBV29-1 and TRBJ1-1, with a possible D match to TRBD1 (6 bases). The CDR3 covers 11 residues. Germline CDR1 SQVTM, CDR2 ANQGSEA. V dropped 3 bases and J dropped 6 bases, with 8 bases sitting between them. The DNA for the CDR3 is TGCAGCGTTGAGGACAGAGCTGAAGCTTTCTTT. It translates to CSVEDRAEAFF.

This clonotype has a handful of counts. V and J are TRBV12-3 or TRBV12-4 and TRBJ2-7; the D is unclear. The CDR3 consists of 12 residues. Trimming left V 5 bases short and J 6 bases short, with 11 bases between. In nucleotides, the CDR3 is TGTGCCAGCAGTCCGACACCTCTCGAGCAGTACTTC. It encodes CASSPTPLEQYF.

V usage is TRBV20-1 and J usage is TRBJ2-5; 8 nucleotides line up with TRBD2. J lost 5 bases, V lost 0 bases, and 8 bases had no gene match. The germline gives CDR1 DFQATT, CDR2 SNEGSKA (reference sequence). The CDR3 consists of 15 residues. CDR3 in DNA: TGCAGTGCTAGAGATTACACTAGCGGATGGGAGACCCAGTACTTC. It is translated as CSARDYTSGWETQYF.

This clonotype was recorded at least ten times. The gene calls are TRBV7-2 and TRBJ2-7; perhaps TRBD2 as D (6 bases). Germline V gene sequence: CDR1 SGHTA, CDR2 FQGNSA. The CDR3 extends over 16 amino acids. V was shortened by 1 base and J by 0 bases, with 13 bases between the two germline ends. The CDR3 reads CASSLVRSGPSYEQYF. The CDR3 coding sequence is TGTGCCAGCAGCTTAGTCCGGAGCGGGCCCTCCTACGAGCAGTACTTC.

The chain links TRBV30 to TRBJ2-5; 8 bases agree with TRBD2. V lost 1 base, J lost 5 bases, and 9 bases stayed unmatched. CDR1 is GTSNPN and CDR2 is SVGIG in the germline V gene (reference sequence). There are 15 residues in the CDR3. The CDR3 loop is CAWSGSTSVRETQYF. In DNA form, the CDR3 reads TGTGCCTGGAGTGGATCGACTAGCGTAAGGGAGACCCAGTACTTC.

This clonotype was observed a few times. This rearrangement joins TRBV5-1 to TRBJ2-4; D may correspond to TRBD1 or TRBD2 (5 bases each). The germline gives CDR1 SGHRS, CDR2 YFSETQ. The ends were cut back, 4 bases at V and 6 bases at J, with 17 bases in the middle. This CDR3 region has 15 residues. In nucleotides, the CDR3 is TGCGCCAGCAGCACGGGACGGAGCTCGGGAAACATTCAGTACTTC. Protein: CASSTGRSSGNIQYF.

The CDR3 here is CASSFYGMGAGGHTF. DNA of the CDR3: TGCGCCAGCAGCTTCTATGGGATGGGGGCAGGAGGCCACACCTTC. The chain employs TRBV5-1 and TRBJ1-2, with TRBD1 as a possible D gene (6 bases). V gave up 2 bases and J gave up 12 bases, with 23 bases separating them. Per germline, CDR1 SGHRS and CDR2 YFSETQ. The CDR3 has 15 residues.

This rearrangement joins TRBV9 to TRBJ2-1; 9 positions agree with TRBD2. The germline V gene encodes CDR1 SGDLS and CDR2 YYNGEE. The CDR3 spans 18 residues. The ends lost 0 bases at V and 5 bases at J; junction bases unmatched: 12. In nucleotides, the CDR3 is TGTGCCAGCAGCGTAGGGGCGGGGGGGGCTCGGTATGACAATGAGCAGTTCTTC. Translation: CASSVGAGGARYDNEQFF.

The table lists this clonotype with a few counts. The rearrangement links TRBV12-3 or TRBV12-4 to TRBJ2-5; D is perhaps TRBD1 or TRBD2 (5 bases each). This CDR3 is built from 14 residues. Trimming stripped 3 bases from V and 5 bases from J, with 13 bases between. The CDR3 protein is CASSLGPMSETQYF. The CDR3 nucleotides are TGTGCCAGCAGTTTGGGACCGATGAGTGAGACCCAGTACTTC.

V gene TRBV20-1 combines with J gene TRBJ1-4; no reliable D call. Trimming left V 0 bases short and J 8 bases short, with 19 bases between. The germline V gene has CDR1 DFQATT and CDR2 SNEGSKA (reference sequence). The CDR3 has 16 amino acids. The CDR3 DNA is TGCAGTGCTAGAGACCTGACGGTTGGGATAGGGGAAAAACTGTTTTTT. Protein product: CSARDLTVGIGEKLFF.

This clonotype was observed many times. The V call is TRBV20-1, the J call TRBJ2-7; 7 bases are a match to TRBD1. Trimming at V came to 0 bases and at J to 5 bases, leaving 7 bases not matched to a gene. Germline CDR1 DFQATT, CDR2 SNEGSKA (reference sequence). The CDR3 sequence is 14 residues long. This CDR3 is CSARDRGPSHEQYF. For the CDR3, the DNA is TGCAGTGCTAGAGATAGGGGGCCTAGCCACGAGCAGTACTTC.

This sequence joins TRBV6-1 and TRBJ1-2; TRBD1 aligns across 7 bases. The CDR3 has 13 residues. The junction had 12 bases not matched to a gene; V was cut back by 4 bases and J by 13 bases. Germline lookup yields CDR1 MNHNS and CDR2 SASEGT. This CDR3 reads CASSVGTVSAGTF. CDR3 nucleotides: TGTGCCAGCAGTGTCGGGACAGTCTCTGCTGGCACCTTC.

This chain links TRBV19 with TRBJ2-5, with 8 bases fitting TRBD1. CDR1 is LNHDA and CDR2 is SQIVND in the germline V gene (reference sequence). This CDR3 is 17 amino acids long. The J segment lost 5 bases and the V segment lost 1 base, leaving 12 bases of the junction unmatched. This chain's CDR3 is CASSIGTGHPFSETQYF. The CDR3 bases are TGTGCCAGTAGTATAGGGACAGGGCACCCCTTTTCGGAGACCCAGTACTTC.

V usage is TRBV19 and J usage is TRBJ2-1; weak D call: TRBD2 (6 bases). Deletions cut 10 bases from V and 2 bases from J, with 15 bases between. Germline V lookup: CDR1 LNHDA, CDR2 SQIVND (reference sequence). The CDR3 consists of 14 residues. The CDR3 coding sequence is TGTGCCACCTCAGCGGGTCAAACCTACAATGAGCAGTTCTTC. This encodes CATSAGQTYNEQFF.

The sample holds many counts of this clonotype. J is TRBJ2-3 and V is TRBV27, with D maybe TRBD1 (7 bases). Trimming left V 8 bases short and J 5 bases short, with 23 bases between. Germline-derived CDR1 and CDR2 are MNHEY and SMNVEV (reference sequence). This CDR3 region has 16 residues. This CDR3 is CASRRQAPQGGDTQYF. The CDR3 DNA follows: TGTGCCAGCCGGAGACAGGCCCCTCAGGGGGGAGATACGCAGTATTTT.

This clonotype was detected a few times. CDR3 amino acids: CATSELTGLTDTQYF. CDR3 in DNA: TGTGCCACCAGTGAGTTGACAGGATTGACAGATACGCAGTATTTT. The V call is TRBV24-1, the J call TRBJ2-3, with D perhaps matching TRBD1 (6 bases). There are 15 residues in the CDR3. Germline V gene sequence: CDR1 KGHDR, CDR2 SFDVKD. The V gene lost 4 bases and the J gene lost 3 bases, with 13 bases spanning the gap.

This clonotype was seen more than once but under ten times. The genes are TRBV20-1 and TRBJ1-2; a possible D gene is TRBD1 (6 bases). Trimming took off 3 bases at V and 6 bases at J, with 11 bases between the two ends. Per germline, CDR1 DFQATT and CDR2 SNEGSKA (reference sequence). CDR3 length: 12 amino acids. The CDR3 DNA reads TGCAGTGCTAGGGGGGGGCGCGATGGCTACACCTTC. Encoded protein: CSARGGRDGYTF.

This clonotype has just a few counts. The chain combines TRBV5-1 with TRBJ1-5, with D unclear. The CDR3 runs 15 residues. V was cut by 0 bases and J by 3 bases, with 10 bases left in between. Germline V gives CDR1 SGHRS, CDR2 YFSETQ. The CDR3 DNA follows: TGCGCCAGCAGCTTGGGTTGGGAAAACAATCAGCCCCAGCATTTT. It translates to CASSLGWENNQPQHF.

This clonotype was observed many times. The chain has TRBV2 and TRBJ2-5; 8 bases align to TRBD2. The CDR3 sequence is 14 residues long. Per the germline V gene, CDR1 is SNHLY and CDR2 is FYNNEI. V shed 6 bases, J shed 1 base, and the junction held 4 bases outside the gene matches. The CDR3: CASSLLAAQETQYF. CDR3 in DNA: TGTGCCAGCAGCCTACTAGCGGCCCAAGAGACCCAGTACTTC.

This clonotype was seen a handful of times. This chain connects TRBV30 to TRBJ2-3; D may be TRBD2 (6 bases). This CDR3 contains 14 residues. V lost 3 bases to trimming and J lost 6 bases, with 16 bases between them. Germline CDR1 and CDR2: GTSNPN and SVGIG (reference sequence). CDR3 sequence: CAWRSWEAGDTQYF. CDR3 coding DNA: TGTGCCTGGAGGAGTTGGGAGGCAGGGGATACGCAGTATTTT.

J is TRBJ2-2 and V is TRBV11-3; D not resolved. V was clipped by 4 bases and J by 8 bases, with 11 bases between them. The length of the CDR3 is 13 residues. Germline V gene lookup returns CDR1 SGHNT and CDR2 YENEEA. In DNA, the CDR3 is TGTGCCAGCAGCTATCGATTCGGTGGGGAGCTGTTTTTT. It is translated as CASSYRFGGELFF. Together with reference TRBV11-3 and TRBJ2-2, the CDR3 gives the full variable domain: EAGVVQSPRYKIIEKKQPVAFWCNPISGHNTLYWYLQNLGQGPELLIRYENEEAVDDSQLPKDRFSAERLKGVDSTLKIQPAELGDSAVYLCASSYRFGGELFFGEGSRLTVL.

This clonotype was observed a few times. CDR3 sequence reads: CASSYSSTNTEAFF. The CDR3 nucleotides are TGTGCCAGCAGTTACTCGAGTACGAACACTGAAGCTTTCTTT. This chain links TRBV6-2 or TRBV6-3 with TRBJ1-1; D remains unclear. Trimming cost V 0 bases and J 1 base, with 6 bases left between them. From germline, CDR1 is MNHEY and CDR2 SVGEGT. The CDR3 spans 14 residues.

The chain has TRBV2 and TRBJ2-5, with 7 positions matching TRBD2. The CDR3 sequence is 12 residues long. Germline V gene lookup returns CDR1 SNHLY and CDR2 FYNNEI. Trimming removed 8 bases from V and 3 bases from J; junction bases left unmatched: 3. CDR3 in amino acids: CASWDYKETQYF. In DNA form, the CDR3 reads TGTGCCAGCTGGGACTACAAAGAGACCCAGTACTTC.

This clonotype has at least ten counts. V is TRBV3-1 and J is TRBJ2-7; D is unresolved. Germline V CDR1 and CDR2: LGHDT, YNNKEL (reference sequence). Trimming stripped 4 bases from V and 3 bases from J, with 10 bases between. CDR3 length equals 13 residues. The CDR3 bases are TGTGCCAGCAGCCCCCGGCCCTTCTACGAGCAGTACTTC. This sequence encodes CASSPRPFYEQYF.